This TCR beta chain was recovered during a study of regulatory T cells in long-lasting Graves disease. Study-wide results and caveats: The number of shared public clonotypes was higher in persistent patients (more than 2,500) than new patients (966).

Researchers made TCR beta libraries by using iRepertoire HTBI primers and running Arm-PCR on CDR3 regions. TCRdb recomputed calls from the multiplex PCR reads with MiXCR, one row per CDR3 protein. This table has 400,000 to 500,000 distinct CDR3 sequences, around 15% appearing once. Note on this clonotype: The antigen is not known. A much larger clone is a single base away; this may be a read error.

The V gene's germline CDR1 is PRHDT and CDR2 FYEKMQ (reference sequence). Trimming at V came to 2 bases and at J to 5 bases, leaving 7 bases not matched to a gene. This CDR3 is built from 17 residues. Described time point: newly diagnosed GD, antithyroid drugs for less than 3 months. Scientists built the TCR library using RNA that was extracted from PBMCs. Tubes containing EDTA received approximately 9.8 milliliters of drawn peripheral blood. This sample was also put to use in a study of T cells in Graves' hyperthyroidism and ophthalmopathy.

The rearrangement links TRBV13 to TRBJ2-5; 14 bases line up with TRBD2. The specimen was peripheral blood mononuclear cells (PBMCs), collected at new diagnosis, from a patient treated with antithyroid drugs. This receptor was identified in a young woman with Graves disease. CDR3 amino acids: CASSLSLGLAGVETQYF. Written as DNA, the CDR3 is TGTGCCAGCAGCTTATCCCTGGGACTAGCGGGAGTTGAGACCCAGTACTTC. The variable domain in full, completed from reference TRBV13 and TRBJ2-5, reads AAGVIQSPRHLIKEKRETATLKCYPIPRHDTVYWYQQGPGQDPQFLISFYEKMQSDKGSIPDRFSAQQFSDYHSELNMSSLELGDSALYFCASSLSLGLAGVETQYFGPGTRLLVL.